A single sample is the source of the 23 T cell receptor beta chains below, sequenced in a study of technical replicates of blood from a handful of donors (dated by TCRdb to about 2017). Receptors were amplified or captured by the immunoSEQ multiplex PCR assay. Entries here come from immuneACCESS through TCRdb and include only in-frame sequences with V and J called. Some clones fail to appear in such tables; in the studies checked, an unresolved V gene covers under half of the shortfall, and the cause of the remainder is unknown. In all, the sample holds about 82,000 clones, and over 95% of those were seen once. Around 0.38% of the sample rests with the top ten. The sequencing sample was made of T cells isolated from PBMCs. Receptors originate from a human donor in good health.

This chain joins TRBV6-1 and TRBJ2-1; 7 positions match TRBD2. The germline CDR1 and CDR2 sequences are MNHNS and SASEGT. V was pared by 5 bases and J by 7 bases, with 11 bases of the junction left unmatched. The CDR3 has 15 amino acids. CDR3 coding DNA: TGTGCCAGCAGTACGACTAGCCCCTTTACAAATGAGCAGTTCTTC. Its protein is CASSTTSPFTNEQFF.

The chain has TRBV15 and TRBJ2-7, with D maybe TRBD2 (5 bases). V dropped 2 bases and J dropped 6 bases, with 17 bases sitting between them. The CDR3 is 15 residues long. Germline loops: CDR1 LNHNV, CDR2 YYDKDF (reference sequence). The DNA for the CDR3 is TGTGCCACCAGCAGATCCCCCATGGGTGGAGGCGAGCAGTACTTC. It encodes CATSRSPMGGGEQYF.

This chain connects TRBV6-5 to TRBJ2-1; 10 bases line up with TRBD1. CDR1 is MNHEY and CDR2 is SVGAGI in the germline V gene. This CDR3 region has 15 residues. Trimming took 6 bases from V and 2 from J; bases not matched to a gene: 4. The CDR3 DNA reads TGTGCCAGCAGGCCGGGACAGGGGCCCTACAATGAGCAGTTCTTC. Protein: CASRPGQGPYNEQFF.

The genes are TRBV5-1 and TRBJ2-3; TRBD2 matches 9 bases. Per germline, CDR1 SGHRS and CDR2 YFSETQ. The CDR3 has 16 residues. With V trimmed by 0 bases and J by 4 bases, 6 bases remained unmatched. CDR3 DNA sequence: TGCGCCAGCAGCTTGGTTAGCGGGAGTGGCGCAGATACGCAGTATTTT. Its translation is CASSLVSGSGADTQYF. Based on the CDR3 plus reference TRBV5-1 and TRBJ2-3, the full variable domain is KAGVTQTPRYLIKTRGQQVTLSCSPISGHRSVSWYQQTPGQGLQFLFEYFSETQRNKGNFPGRFSGRQFSNSRSEMNVSTLELGDSALYLCASSLVSGSGADTQYFGPGTRLTVL.

The chain has TRBV2 and TRBJ2-7; 8 bases are a match to TRBD2. With V trimmed by 6 bases and J by 5 bases, 15 bases remained unmatched. CDR1 SNHLY and CDR2 FYNNEI come from the germline V gene. The CDR3 extends over 16 amino acids. This chain's CDR3 is CASSLDPLAAVNEQYF. CDR3 coding DNA: TGTGCCAGCAGCCTGGATCCACTAGCGGCGGTAAACGAGCAGTACTTC. The whole variable domain, filled in from reference TRBV2 and TRBJ2-7, reads EPEVTQTPSHQVTQMGQEVILRCVPISNHLYFYWYRQILGQKVEFLVSFYNNEISEKSEIFDDQFSVERPDGSNFTLKIRSTKLEDSAMYFCASSLDPLAAVNEQYFGPGTRLTVT.

The chain uses TRBV6-5 and TRBJ2-7; 8 bases are a match to TRBD1. J was trimmed by 5 bases and V by 6 bases; bases with no gene match: 12. Germline assignment: CDR1 MNHEY and CDR2 SVGAGI. The CDR3 has 15 residues. DNA for the CDR3: TGTGCCAGCAGCAACCAGGGGGCGAGACGCCACGAGCAGTACTTC. Amino acid sequence: CASSNQGARRHEQYF.

The chain recombines TRBV28 with TRBJ2-5; possible D gene TRBD1, 5 bases. Germline V gene sequence: CDR1 MDHEN, CDR2 SYDVKM. The CDR3 is 13 amino acids. Trimming shortened V by 8 bases and J by 4 bases, and 14 bases separated the two germline ends. DNA of the CDR3: TGTGCCAGCCTTTCGGCAGGGTTAGAGACCCAGTACTTC. Translation gives CASLSAGLETQYF.

The gene calls are TRBV4-2 and TRBJ2-2, with TRBD2 matching over 16 bases. V lost 0 bases and J lost 5; bases outside the gene matches: 9. CDR1 is LGHNA, CDR2 YNFKEQ, per germline. This CDR3 region has 20 residues. The CDR3 DNA is TGTGCCAGCAGCCAAGATTTTTCGGGACTAGCGGGAGGGACTACCGGGGAGCTGTTTTTT. The encoded protein is CASSQDFSGLAGGTTGELFF.

The rearrangement joins TRBV2 to TRBJ2-7; 7 bases fit TRBD1. This CDR3 region has 14 residues. Germline V CDR1 and CDR2: SNHLY, FYNNEI. The J segment lost 3 bases and the V segment lost 6 bases, leaving 8 bases of the junction unmatched. The DNA of the CDR3 is TGTGCCAGCAGCACCGGACAGGCTTACTACGAGCAGTACTTC. This sequence encodes CASSTGQAYYEQYF.

V and J are TRBV13 and TRBJ2-5; a weak D match, TRBD2 (7 bases). The CDR3 has 15 residues. Germline CDR1 and CDR2: PRHDT and FYEKMQ (reference sequence). V lost 5 bases and J 4 bases, leaving 17 bases between the germline ends. CDR3 residues: CASSLSWGGRETQYF. The CDR3 region has the DNA TGTGCCAGCAGCCTCTCTTGGGGGGGGCGAGAGACCCAGTACTTC.

The chain uses TRBV7-9 and TRBJ2-7; 9 nucleotides line up with TRBD1. Trimming at V came to 3 bases and at J to 3 bases, leaving 6 bases not matched to a gene. The CDR3 consists of 15 residues. Germline V CDR1 and CDR2: SEHNR, FQNEAQ (reference sequence). For the CDR3, the DNA is TGTGCCAGCAGCTTGACGGGACAGGGCCTCTACGAGCAGTACTTC. Protein sequence: CASSLTGQGLYEQYF.

In this sample, this clone turned up many times. The rearrangement joins TRBV4-1 to TRBJ2-1, with D perhaps TRBD2 (6 bases). The CDR3 totals 14 residues. CDR1 is MGHRA and CDR2 is YSYEKL in the germline V gene. V lost 4 bases and J 5 bases, leaving 12 bases between the germline ends. Here the CDR3 reads CASSPLTSNNEQFF. The CDR3 DNA is TGCGCCAGCAGCCCCCTGACTAGTAACAATGAGCAGTTCTTC.

The chain has TRBV5-6 and TRBJ2-3; 8 nucleotides agree with TRBD1. Germline loops: CDR1 SGHDT, CDR2 YYEEEE. The CDR3 covers 19 residues. Trimming cost V 3 bases and J 0 bases; bases outside gene matches: 15. CDR3 region: CASSSRNGWGTGSTDTQYF. The CDR3 coding sequence is TGTGCCAGCAGCTCGAGGAACGGATGGGGGACAGGAAGCACAGATACGCAGTATTTT. Together with reference TRBV5-6 and TRBJ2-3, the CDR3 gives the full variable domain: DAGVTQSPTHLIKTRGQQVTLRCSPKSGHDTVSWYQQALGQGPQFIFQYYEEEERQRGNFPDRFSGHQFPNYSSELNVNALLLGDSALYLCASSSRNGWGTGSTDTQYFGPGTRLTVL.

The chain uses TRBV2 and TRBJ1-1, with TRBD1 matching over 9 bases. CDR3 length: 15 residues. Germline V gives CDR1 SNHLY, CDR2 FYNNEI. Germline trimming cut 10 bases from V and 5 bases from J; bases unmatched to any gene: 14. DNA for the CDR3: TGTGCCACCGACCGGGACAGGGAAAAGAGGACTGAAGCTTTCTTT. It is translated as CATDRDREKRTEAFF.

The chain carries TRBV6-5 and TRBJ2-2, with no clear D. Per germline, CDR1 MNHEY and CDR2 SVGAGI. Deletions cut 0 bases from V and 1 base from J, with 6 bases between. The CDR3 runs to 15 residues. The CDR3 spells CASSYSNMNTGELFF. CDR3 coding DNA: TGTGCCAGCAGTTACTCGAACATGAACACCGGGGAGCTGTTTTTT.

The CDR3 nucleotides read TGTGCCAGCAGCTTAGCAGGGGGCATAAACTATGGCTACACCTTC. As protein: CASSLAGGINYGYTF. The rearrangement uses TRBV5-5 and TRBJ1-2; 8 bases are a match to TRBD1. Per germline, CDR1 SGHKS and CDR2 YYEKEE (reference sequence). CDR3 length equals 15 residues. J lost 2 bases, V lost 2 bases, and 5 bases had no gene match.

The rearrangement uses TRBV4-1 and TRBJ2-2; TRBD1 might be the D (6 bases). The CDR3 runs to 15 residues. The V end lost 1 base, the J end lost 2 bases, and 8 bases lay between the germline ends. The germline V gene encodes CDR1 MGHRA and CDR2 YSYEKL. CDR3 bases: TGCGCCAGCAGCCAAGGCAGGGGAAACACCGGGGAGCTGTTTTTT. Encoded protein: CASSQGRGNTGELFF.

This clone occurred once. This chain connects TRBV18 to TRBJ1-1; D is uncertain. This CDR3 is built from 13 residues. Trimming removed 2 bases at V and 1 base at J, with 5 bases between. Germline assignment: CDR1 KGHSH and CDR2 LQKENI. The DNA of the CDR3 is TGTGCCAGCTCACCAATGGCGAACACTGAAGCTTTCTTT. Translating gives CASSPMANTEAFF.

The chain links TRBV7-9 to TRBJ2-5, with 7 bases aligning to TRBD1. CDR1 and CDR2 (germline): SEHNR, FQNEAQ (reference sequence). The CDR3 runs 12 residues. V lost 11 bases, J lost 1 base, and 4 bases stayed unmatched. The CDR3 nucleotides read TGTGCCTCGGGACAGACCCAAGAGACCCAGTACTTC. This translates into CASGQTQETQYF.

The chain recombines TRBV7-8 with TRBJ2-7; possibly TRBD1 for D (6 bases). The CDR3 consists of 16 residues. V shed 0 bases and J shed 1 base, with 13 bases lying between them. Germline CDR1 and CDR2: SGHVS and FQNEAQ. The DNA for the CDR3 is TGTGCCAGCAGCTTAGCTTTGGGACACGTATCCTACGAGCAGTACTTC. It encodes CASSLALGHVSYEQYF.

This chain uses TRBV5-4 with TRBJ2-3, with D hard to call. CDR1 and CDR2 from the germline V gene are SGHNT and YYREEE (reference sequence). This CDR3 is 11 amino acids long. V lost 3 bases and J lost 3, with 2 bases in between. The DNA of the CDR3 is TGTGCCAGCAGCTCTACAGATACGCAGTATTTT. Its translation is CASSSTDTQYF.

CDR3: CASSYGEAGEGYEQYF. The DNA of the CDR3 is TGTGCCAGCAGTTATGGGGAAGCGGGAGAGGGGTACGAGCAGTACTTC. This chain connects TRBV27 to TRBJ2-7; 8 bases agree with TRBD2. V was pared by 4 bases and J by 4 bases, with 12 bases of the junction left unmatched. Per the germline V gene, CDR1 is MNHEY and CDR2 is SMNVEV (reference sequence). The CDR3 is 16 amino acids.

This clone came up a few times. J is TRBJ2-5 and V is TRBV9; TRBD2 aligns across 10 bases. The CDR3 loop spans 16 amino acids. The V gene's germline CDR1 is SGDLS and CDR2 YYNGEE. V trimming: 3 bases; J trimming: 0 bases; junction bases outside the gene matches: 5. CDR3 amino acids: CASSGLLAGYQETQYF. CDR3 DNA: TGTGCCAGCAGCGGTTTACTAGCGGGGTACCAAGAGACCCAGTACTTC.